Listed below are T cell receptor beta chains from one sample, sequenced in a study of OX40 agonist ivuxolimab in advanced cancers. TCRdb keeps only in-frame clones here, not all; method: immunoSEQ multiplex PCR. The table lists 35,000 to 45,000 clones, about 90% of them singletons. This material consisted of CD4+ or CD8+ T cells sorted from blood, taken in a trial of the OX40 agonist ivuxolimab. The receptors shown here come from an adult with an advanced solid tumor such as melanoma, head and neck, liver or kidney cancer. The CDR3 runs from the conserved cysteine through the conserved F or W. The order of the fields is clone size, D gene, J gene, V gene, CDR3 length, CDR3 protein, CDR3 DNA. The D gene is left open where the match is weak. Rows give clone size only sometimes, using once, few, many, or a class for an expanded clone.

NA,TRBD1,TRBJ1-1,TRBV11-2,15,CASSIRTGTYAEAFF,TGTGCCAGCAGCATCAGGACAGGAACCTATGCCGAAGCTTTCTTT
NA,TRBD1,TRBJ2-6,TRBV19,16,CASRLQGAGGANVLTF,TGTGCCAGTAGACTACAGGGGGCTGGTGGGGCCAACGTCCTGACTTTC
NA,TRBD1,TRBJ1-1,TRBV12-5,17,CASGLVLGGQGATEAFF,TGTGCTAGTGGTTTGGTATTGGGAGGACAGGGGGCGACTGAAGCTTTCTTT
few,NA,TRBJ2-7,TRBV15,14,CATPLSLRSYEQYF,TGTGCCACACCCTTATCCCTGAGGTCCTACGAGCAGTACTTC
NA,NA,TRBJ1-2,TRBV7-3,13,CASSLRGLGGYTF,TGTGCCAGCAGCTTAAGGGGTCTTGGCGGCTACACCTTC
once,TRBD2,TRBJ2-3,TRBV5-1,18,CASSQAGFGAESTDTQYF,TGCGCCAGCAGCCAAGCGGGGTTCGGAGCCGAAAGCACAGATACGCAGTATTTT
NA,NA,TRBJ2-1,TRBV12-5,16,CASGLGAARDKDEQFF,TGTGCTAGTGGTTTGGGAGCAGCACGGGATAAAGATGAGCAGTTCTTC
NA,NA,TRBJ2-1,TRBV5-6,13,CASSFVVVEEQFF,TGTGCCAGCAGCTTCGTGGTAGTCGAGGAGCAGTTCTTC
once,NA,TRBJ2-1,TRBV7-2,14,CASSLGQLGVEQFF,TGTGCCAGCAGCTTAGGACAGCTTGGTGTTGAGCAGTTCTTC
NA,NA,TRBJ2-7,TRBV11-3,18,CASSLGGAVRSNRGEQYF,TGTGCCAGCAGCTTAGGGGGGGCGGTCCGGTCAAACCGAGGCGAGCAGTACTTC
NA,NA,TRBJ1-1,TRBV4-2,16,CASSQGLGMRNTEAFF,TGTGCCAGCAGCCAAGGGTTGGGGATGAGGAACACTGAAGCTTTCTTT
NA,NA,TRBJ2-1,TRBV27,19,CASSKGRVVTISSYNEQFF,TGTGCCAGCTCCAAAGGTCGGGTAGTGACAATAAGTAGCTACAATGAGCAGTTCTTC
NA,TRBD2,TRBJ2-2,TRBV5-6,16,CASSLPAGGNTGELFF,TGTGCCAGCAGCTTGCCAGCGGGAGGGAACACCGGGGAGCTGTTTTTT
NA,TRBD1,TRBJ1-1,TRBV11-2,15,CASSLDPGGYTEAFF,TGTGCCAGCAGCTTAGACCCAGGGGGCTACACTGAAGCTTTCTTT
NA,NA,TRBJ2-1,TRBV29-1,10,CSAFYNEQFF,TGCAGCGCCTTCTACAATGAGCAGTTCTTC
few,TRBD1,TRBJ1-2,TRBV9,16,CASQRTLGGEGDGYTF,TGTGCCAGCCAGAGAACTCTAGGGGGCGAAGGCGATGGCTACACCTTC
NA,TRBD2,TRBJ2-1,TRBV19,14,CASSIVGTSFRKFF,TGTGCCAGTAGTATAGTAGGGACTAGTTTCAGGAAGTTCTTC
few,NA,TRBJ1-6,TRBV11-3,12,CASSLRNSPLHF,TGTGCCAGCAGCCTCAGGAACTCACCCCTCCACTTT
NA,NA,TRBJ1-2,TRBV11-3,14,CASSLGGRHYGYTF,TGTGCCAGCAGCTTAGGCGGCAGACACTATGGCTACACCTTC